This TCR beta chain was profiled in a study of graft-versus-host responses after intestinal transplantation. Study-wide context: Those transplanted obtained multivisceral, liver-intestinal, or isolated intestinal grafts. Each recipient received anti-thymocyte globulin induction, then tacrolimus and steroids for approximately three years.

Points from the study as a whole: Researchers found peak circulating GvH clone levels linked to early post-transplant HvG declines.

The authors sorted proliferating CFSE-low CD3+CD4+ and CD3+CD8+ responders after the reaction. Only in-frame clones appear in the TCRdb table, and some are missing; sequencing was by immunoSEQ multiplex PCR. The table shows under 20,000 clones, with roughly a third occurring only once. This clonotype was sampled from a human patient who was an organ donor for intestinal transplantation. The sample was alloreactive CD4+ T cells from a mixed lymphocyte reaction culture, taken before transplantation. As for subset: CFSE-low proliferating T cells sorted from roughly six-day pre-transplant mixed lymphocyte reaction (GvH or HvG direction).

CDR3 sequence reads: CASSAGQGLLEETQYF. The CDR3 DNA sequence: TGCGCCAGCAGTGCGGGACAGGGATTGTTAGAAGAGACCCAGTACTTC. V usage is TRBV10-1 and J usage is TRBJ2-5; 9 nucleotides match TRBD1. Germline V gene data show CDR1 as WNHNN and CDR2 as SYGVQD (reference sequence). CDR3 size: 16 residues. J gave up 3 bases and V 4 bases, and 9 bases lay outside the gene matches.